Following are 30 T cell receptor beta chains from one sample sequenced in a study of blood T cell repertoires in COVID-19. Repertoires were generated with immunoSEQ multiplex PCR, while TCRdb's copy carries only in-frame clones and drops some. The repertoire holds about 110,000 clones, with around 76% as singletons. The specimen was peripheral blood. The receptors were gathered from a woman between 65 and 79 years old with acute or convalescent COVID-19.

The chain has TRBV19 and TRBJ2-2, with D possibly matching TRBD1 (6 bases). V lost 6 bases to trimming and J lost 3 bases, with 11 bases between them. This CDR3 spans 14 amino acids. Germline loops: CDR1 LNHDA, CDR2 SQIVND (reference sequence). The CDR3 nucleotides are TGTGCCAGTAGAAGGAAGGGGGACACCGGGGAGCTGTTTTTT. Translated, it gives CASRRKGDTGELFF.

This sequence joins TRBV3-1 (or the pseudogene TRBV3-2) and TRBJ1-1, with D possibly TRBD1 on 6 matching bases. Germline V gene sequence: CDR1 LGHDT, CDR2 YNNKEL (reference sequence). This CDR3 is built from 14 residues. V lost 1 base to trimming and J lost 5 bases, with 11 bases between them. The CDR3 DNA reads as TGTGCCAGCAGCCAAGGGGCAGGGGAAACTGAAGCTTTCTTT. It codes for CASSQGAGETEAFF.

The gene calls are TRBV12-2 and TRBJ2-7; whether TRBD1, the table's D call, matches the DNA was not checked. TRBV12-2 is a listed pseudogene. The CDR3 totals 15 residues. The DNA for the CDR3 is TGTGCAAGTCGCTTAGCCGGACAGGGATCCTACGAGCAGTACTTC. Translated, it gives CASRLAGQGSYEQYF.

This clone was observed a few times. The chain carries TRBV7-6 and TRBJ1-2; 9 positions agree with TRBD1. The ends lost 1 base at V and 7 bases at J; junction bases unmatched: 16. CDR1 and CDR2 (germline): SGHVS, FNYEAQ. This CDR3 has 18 residues. CDR3 DNA sequence: TGTGCCAGCAGCTTAGTAGCAGGAGGACGGACAGGGGTGGGTGGCTACACCTTC. Its translation: CASSLVAGGRTGVGGYTF.

The chain employs TRBV7-2 and TRBJ1-3; D unresolved. V gave up 8 bases and J gave up 2 bases, with 10 bases separating them. There are 13 residues in the CDR3. Germline V lookup: CDR1 SGHTA, CDR2 FQGNSA. The CDR3: CASRQVPGNTIYF. CDR3 coding DNA: TGTGCCAGCCGCCAGGTCCCTGGAAACACCATATATTTT.

The chain couples TRBV5-1 to TRBJ2-3, with a tentative D call TRBD1 (6 bases). Germline CDR1 is SGHRS and CDR2 is YFSETQ. The length of the CDR3 is 16 residues. V was cut by 4 bases and J by 2 bases, with 17 bases left in between. The CDR3 coding sequence is TGCGCCAGCAGCGAGCCCCAGGGGACCCCCACAGATACGCAGTATTTT. Its translation is CASSEPQGTPTDTQYF. The variable domain in full, completed from reference TRBV5-1 and TRBJ2-3, reads KAGVTQTPRYLIKTRGQQVTLSCSPISGHRSVSWYQQTPGQGLQFLFEYFSETQRNKGNFPGRFSGRQFSNSRSEMNVSTLELGDSALYLCASSEPQGTPTDTQYFGPGTRLTVL.

In its sample, this clone was seen a few times. The chain employs TRBV28 and TRBJ2-3; 12 nucleotides match TRBD2. J lost 6 bases, V lost 6 bases, and 10 bases had no gene match. The CDR3 is 16 amino acids. Germline values: CDR1 MDHEN, CDR2 SYDVKM. The DNA of the CDR3 is TGTGCCAGCAGCCCGACTAGCGGGGGAGGTCGCGATACGCAGTATTTT. Residues: CASSPTSGGGRDTQYF.

The chain carries TRBV9 and TRBJ1-1; possible D gene TRBD1, 5 bases. The V and J ends lost 0 bases and 12 bases respectively, with 15 bases between them. The CDR3 covers 13 residues. CDR1 and CDR2 (germline): SGDLS, YYNGEE. The CDR3 is CASSVDVTGRTFF. CDR3 DNA: TGTGCCAGCAGCGTAGACGTAACAGGCAGAACTTTCTTT.

The chain recombines TRBV3-1 (or the pseudogene TRBV3-2) with TRBJ1-2; perhaps TRBD1 as D (6 bases). The CDR3 totals 14 residues. Germline CDR1 LGHDT, CDR2 YNNKEL (reference sequence). The V gene lost 0 bases and the J gene lost 8 bases, with 13 bases spanning the gap. CDR3 bases: TGTGCCAGCAGCCAAGATACTGGCCAGGGGGGCTACACCTTC. Residues: CASSQDTGQGGYTF.

The chain recombines TRBV12-3 or TRBV12-4 with TRBJ1-5, with D possibly being TRBD1 (5 bases). V was clipped by 6 bases and J by 8 bases, with 14 bases between them. This CDR3 contains 13 residues. The CDR3 region has the DNA TGTGCCAGCAGCCGGGGGGGAAGGGAGCCCCAGCATTTT. It translates to CASSRGGREPQHF.

This clone was counted once. This sequence joins TRBV4-3 and TRBJ2-1; D may be TRBD2 (6 bases). The V end lost 0 bases, the J end lost 8 bases, and 17 bases lay between the germline ends. Germline values: CDR1 LGHNA, CDR2 YSLEER. The CDR3 has 16 residues. The CDR3 loop reads CASSQDLGTPADEQFF. CDR3 DNA: TGCGCCAGCAGCCAAGATCTAGGGACTCCGGCGGATGAGCAGTTCTTC.

This clone turned up a few times. CDR3 amino acids: CASSHPYRGREQFF. Here the CDR3 DNA reads TGTGCCAGCAGCCACCCCTACAGGGGGCGAGAGCAGTTCTTC. This chain joins TRBV3-1 (or the pseudogene TRBV3-2) and TRBJ2-1; the match to TRBD1 covers 9 bases. Germline assignment: CDR1 LGHDT and CDR2 YNNKEL (reference sequence). V dropped 3 bases and J dropped 10; count of bases not matched to a gene: 7. The CDR3 sequence is 14 residues long.

V is TRBV30 and J is TRBJ2-6; TRBD1 agrees at 7 bases. This CDR3 has 16 amino acids. Germline V gene lookup returns CDR1 GTSNPN and CDR2 SVGIG (reference sequence). The V gene end was trimmed by 4 bases and the J gene end by 0 bases; junction bases not matched to a gene: 6. CDR3 nucleotide sequence: TGTGCCTGGACGGACAGGCTTTACTCTGGGGCCAACGTCCTGACTTTC. Encoded protein: CAWTDRLYSGANVLTF.

This CDR3 reads CASSHRTSGSSYNEQFF. The CDR3 bases are TGTGCCAGCAGCCACCGGACTAGCGGGAGCTCCTACAATGAGCAGTTCTTC. The chain combines TRBV9 with TRBJ2-1; 13 bases fit TRBD2. Germline trimming cut 4 bases from V and 0 bases from J; bases unmatched to any gene: 4. The CDR3 is made up of 17 amino acids. Germline V gene sequence: CDR1 SGDLS, CDR2 YYNGEE. The full variable domain, its missing parts supplied by reference TRBV9 and TRBJ2-1, is DSGVTQTPKHLITATGQRVTLRCSPRSGDLSVYWYQQSLDQGLQFLIQYYNGEERAKGNILERFSAQQFPDLHSELNLSSLELGDSALYFCASSHRTSGSSYNEQFFGPGTRLTVL.

This clone showed up just a few times. The chain employs TRBV4-2 and TRBJ2-5, with D perhaps TRBD1 (6 bases). The V end was cut by 0 bases, the J end by 5 bases, with 10 bases between. Germline V gene sequence: CDR1 LGHNA, CDR2 YNFKEQ. The CDR3 sequence is 14 residues long. In DNA, the CDR3 is TGTGCCAGCAGCCAAGATTCAGGGGAGGAGACCCAGTACTTC. Amino acids: CASSQDSGEETQYF.

This clone was observed a few times. The CDR3 sequence: CASSPLAGSIGPYEQYF. The CDR3 region has the DNA TGTGCCAGCAGTCCCCTGGCAGGGTCTATCGGTCCTTACGAGCAGTACTTC. The J gene is TRBJ2-7, the V gene TRBV27; possibly TRBD1 for D (5 bases). Germline CDR1 MNHEY, CDR2 SMNVEV (reference sequence). With 5 bases removed from V and 4 bases from J, the gap between germline ends came to 24 bases. CDR3 length: 17 residues.

The rearrangement uses TRBV28 and TRBJ1-3, with 7 bases identical to TRBD1. CDR3 length equals 15 residues. The V gene's germline CDR1 is MDHEN and CDR2 SYDVKM. The junction had 6 bases not matched to a gene; V was cut back by 5 bases and J by 2 bases. The CDR3 sequence: CASSPRDRTGNTIYF. CDR3 in DNA: TGTGCCAGCAGTCCCCGGGACAGAACTGGAAACACCATATATTTT.

J is TRBJ1-2 and V is TRBV5-1; D is uncertain. Germline V gene lookup returns CDR1 SGHRS and CDR2 YFSETQ. Deletions cut 3 bases from V and 5 bases from J, with 8 bases between. The CDR3 loop spans 12 amino acids. CDR3 in amino acids: CASSSDTYGYTF. In DNA form, the CDR3 reads TGCGCCAGCAGCTCCGACACGTATGGCTACACCTTC.

The J gene is TRBJ1-2, the V gene TRBV6-2 or TRBV6-3, with D hard to call. The V gene's germline CDR1 is MNHEY and CDR2 SVGEGT. Trimming shortened V by 2 bases and J by 0 bases, and 22 bases separated the two germline ends. The CDR3 spans 19 residues. As DNA, the CDR3 is TGTGCCAGCAGTTACACCGACTTCTCCCGCGGTCGAACTAACTATGGCTACACCTTC. It encodes CASSYTDFSRGRTNYGYTF.

The rearrangement links TRBV19 to TRBJ2-4, with D perhaps matching TRBD1 (8 bases). The length of the CDR3 is 18 residues. Germline assignment: CDR1 LNHDA and CDR2 SQIVND (reference sequence). The V and J ends lost 3 bases and 0 bases respectively, with 18 bases between them. CDR3 in DNA: TGTGCCAGTAGTATCGAAGACAGGGGAGGGCTAGCCAAAAACATTCAGTACTTC. Its translation: CASSIEDRGGLAKNIQYF.

This chain connects TRBV7-9 to TRBJ1-2; 9 bases agree with TRBD1. Trimming took 5 bases from V and 4 from J; bases not matched to a gene: 11. Looked up from germline, CDR1 is SEHNR and CDR2 is FQNEAQ (reference sequence). The CDR3 sequence is 16 residues long. The CDR3 DNA reads TGTGCCAGCAGCCAAAACAGGGGGCAATATAGCTATGGCTACACCTTC. This encodes CASSQNRGQYSYGYTF.

The chain carries TRBV30 and TRBJ1-5, with 7 bases lining up with TRBD1. The CDR3 is made up of 15 amino acids. CDR1 GTSNPN and CDR2 SVGIG come from the germline V gene (reference sequence). V trimming: 5 bases; J trimming: 5 bases; junction bases outside the gene matches: 12. CDR3 loop: CAWFPLDREYQPQHF. For the CDR3, the DNA is TGTGCCTGGTTCCCCCTCGACAGGGAATATCAGCCCCAGCATTTT.

This clone was detected only a few times. The rearrangement uses TRBV7-2 and TRBJ1-6; the D is unclear. CDR1 is SGHTA and CDR2 is FQGNSA in the germline V gene. Trimming took 1 base from V and 7 from J, leaving 11 bases between them. The CDR3 runs to 15 residues. In DNA, the CDR3 is TGTGCCAGCAGCTTAGATGCAGGCGCGAATTCACCCCTCCACTTT. This translates into CASSLDAGANSPLHF.

V gene TRBV7-2 combines with J gene TRBJ2-7; 9 nucleotides match TRBD2. Trimming removed 5 bases from V and 5 bases from J; junction bases left unmatched: 10. This CDR3 comprises 15 residues. Per germline, CDR1 SGHTA and CDR2 FQGNSA. CDR3 DNA: TGTGCCAGCAGCGTTCGCCGACTAGCGGTCGACGAGCAGTACTTC. This gives the protein CASSVRRLAVDEQYF. Together with reference TRBV7-2 and TRBJ2-7, the CDR3 gives the full variable domain: GAGVSQSPSNKVTEKGKDVELRCDPISGHTALYWYRQSLGQGLEFLIYFQGNSAPDKSGLPSDRFSAERTGGSVSTLTIQRTQQEDSAVYLCASSVRRLAVDEQYFGPGTRLTVT.

This clone was counted a single time. The chain recombines TRBV30 with TRBJ1-1; tentative D call: TRBD1 (6 bases). V lost 6 bases, J lost 1 base, and 12 bases lay in between. This CDR3 has 13 residues. The germline V gene encodes CDR1 GTSNPN and CDR2 SVGIG (reference sequence). The CDR3 sequence is CACRGPRNTEAFF. The CDR3 DNA sequence: TGTGCCTGCAGGGGCCCGCGGAACACTGAAGCTTTCTTT.

Regarding this clone: The same CDR3 arises from other DNA sequences in this sample as well. J is TRBJ1-1 and V is TRBV2; TRBD1 matches at 10 bases. The CDR3 runs to 15 residues. Trimming took 3 bases from V and 11 from J; bases not matched to a gene: 12. Germline values: CDR1 SNHLY, CDR2 FYNNEI. The chain's CDR3 is CASSEMGTGVERAFF. The CDR3 DNA reads TGTGCCAGCAGTGAGATGGGGACAGGGGTAGAGCGGGCTTTCTTT.

The chain carries TRBV5-1 and TRBJ2-5, with D perhaps TRBD1 (5 bases). The CDR3 contains 14 residues. Trimming left V 0 bases short and J 5 bases short, with 11 bases between. Germline V gives CDR1 SGHRS, CDR2 YFSETQ. CDR3: CASSLGPGPETQYF. The CDR3 DNA sequence: TGCGCCAGCAGCTTGGGGCCAGGGCCGGAGACCCAGTACTTC.

The chain couples TRBV5-1 to TRBJ1-1; no clear D gene. The CDR3 spans 14 residues. Trimming shortened V by 1 base and J by 1 base, and 8 bases separated the two germline ends. CDR1 SGHRS and CDR2 YFSETQ come from the germline V gene. The CDR3 region has the DNA TGCGCCAGCAGCTTGAAGGAGTCGAACACTGAAGCTTTCTTT. Protein product: CASSLKESNTEAFF.

The chain combines TRBV5-1 with TRBJ2-5, with a weak D call TRBD1 (5 bases). V lost 0 bases, J lost 7 bases, and 13 bases lay in between. Germline V gene lookup returns CDR1 SGHRS and CDR2 YFSETQ. The CDR3 has 14 residues. In DNA form, the CDR3 reads TGCGCCAGCAGCTTGGATCCAGGGCTCGGGACCCAGTACTTC. It codes for CASSLDPGLGTQYF.

The chain links TRBV2 to TRBJ2-1; 11 nucleotides align to TRBD2. This CDR3 is 15 amino acids long. Germline CDR1 SNHLY, CDR2 FYNNEI. The V gene end was trimmed by 9 bases and the J gene end by 4 bases; junction bases not matched to a gene: 8. DNA of the CDR3: TGTGCCAGAAAGGCAACTAGCGGGGGTTACAATGAGCAGTTCTTC. Its translation: CARKATSGGYNEQFF.